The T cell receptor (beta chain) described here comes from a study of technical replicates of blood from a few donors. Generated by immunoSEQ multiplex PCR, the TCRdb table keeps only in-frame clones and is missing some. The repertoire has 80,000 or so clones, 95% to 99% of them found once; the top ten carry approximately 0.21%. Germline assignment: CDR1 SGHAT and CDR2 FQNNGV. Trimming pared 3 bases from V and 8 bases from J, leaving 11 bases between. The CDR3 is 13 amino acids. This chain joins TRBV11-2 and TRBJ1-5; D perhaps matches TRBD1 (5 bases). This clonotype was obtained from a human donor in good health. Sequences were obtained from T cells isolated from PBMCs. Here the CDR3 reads CASSFRQDKPQHF. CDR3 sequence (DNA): TGTGCCAGCAGCTTTCGTCAGGACAAGCCCCAGCATTTT.